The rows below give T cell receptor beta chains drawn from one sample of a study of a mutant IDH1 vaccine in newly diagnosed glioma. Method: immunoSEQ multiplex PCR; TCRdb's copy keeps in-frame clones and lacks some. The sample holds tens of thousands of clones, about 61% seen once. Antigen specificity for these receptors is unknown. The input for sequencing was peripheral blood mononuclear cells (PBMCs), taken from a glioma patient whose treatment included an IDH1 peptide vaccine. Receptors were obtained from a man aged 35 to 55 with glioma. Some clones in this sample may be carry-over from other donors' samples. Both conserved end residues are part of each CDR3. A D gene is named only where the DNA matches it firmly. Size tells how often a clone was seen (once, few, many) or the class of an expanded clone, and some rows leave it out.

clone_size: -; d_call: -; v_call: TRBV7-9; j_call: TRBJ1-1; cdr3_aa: CASSLQENTEAFF; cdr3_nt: TGTGCCAGCAGCCTTCAGGAGAACACTGAAGCTTTCTTT
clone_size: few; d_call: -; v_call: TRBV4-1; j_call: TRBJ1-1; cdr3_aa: CASSRSAATEAFF; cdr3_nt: TGCGCCAGCAGCCGCTCGGCGGCCACTGAAGCTTTCTTT
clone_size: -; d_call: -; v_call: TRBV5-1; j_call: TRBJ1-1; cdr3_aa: CASSLEGLTEAFF; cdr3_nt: TGCGCCAGCAGCTTGGAGGGTCTCACTGAAGCTTTCTTT
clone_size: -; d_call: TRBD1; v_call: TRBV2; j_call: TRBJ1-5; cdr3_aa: CASRPDRGGQPQHF; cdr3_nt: TGTGCCAGCAGACCCGACAGGGGAGGTCAGCCCCAGCATTTT
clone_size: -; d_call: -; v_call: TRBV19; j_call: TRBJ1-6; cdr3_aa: CASKSGQGRTSPLHF; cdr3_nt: TGTGCCAGTAAAAGTGGGCAGGGAAGAACTTCACCCCTCCACTTT
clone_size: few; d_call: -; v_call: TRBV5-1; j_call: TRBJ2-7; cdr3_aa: CASSLGGSQPYEQYF; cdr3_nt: TGCGCCAGCAGCTTGGGGGGCTCCCAGCCCTACGAGCAGTACTTC
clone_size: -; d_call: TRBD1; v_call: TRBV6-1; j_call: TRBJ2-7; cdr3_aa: CASSSGTGYEQYF; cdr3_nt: TGTGCCAGCAGTTCCGGGACAGGCTACGAGCAGTACTTC
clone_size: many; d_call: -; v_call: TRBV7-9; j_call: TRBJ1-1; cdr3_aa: CASSYPEGGDTEAFF; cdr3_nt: TGTGCCAGCAGCTACCCCGAGGGGGGGGACACTGAAGCTTTCTTT
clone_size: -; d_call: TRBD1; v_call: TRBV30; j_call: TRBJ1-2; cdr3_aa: CAWSVSTGTGDYGYTF; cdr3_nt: TGTGCCTGGAGTGTGTCTACCGGGACAGGGGATTATGGCTACACCTTC
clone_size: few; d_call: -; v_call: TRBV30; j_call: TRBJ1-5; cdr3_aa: CAWGGGGNQPQHF; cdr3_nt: TGTGCCTGGGGGGGAGGGGGCAATCAGCCCCAGCATTTT
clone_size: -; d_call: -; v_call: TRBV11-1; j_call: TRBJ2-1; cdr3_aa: CASSLRGSNEQFF; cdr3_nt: TGTGCCAGCAGCTTAAGGGGCAGCAATGAGCAGTTCTTC
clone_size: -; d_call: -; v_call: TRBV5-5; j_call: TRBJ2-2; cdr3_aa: CASSLIGELFF; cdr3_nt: TGTGCCAGCAGCTTGATCGGGGAGCTGTTTTTT
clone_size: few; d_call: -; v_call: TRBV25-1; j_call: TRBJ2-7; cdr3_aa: CASSEYRPGYEQYF; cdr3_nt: TGTGCCAGCAGTGAATACCGCCCAGGCTACGAGCAGTACTTC
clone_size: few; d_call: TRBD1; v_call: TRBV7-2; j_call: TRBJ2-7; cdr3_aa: CASSLDRGPYEQYF; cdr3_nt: TGTGCCAGCAGCTTGGACAGGGGTCCCTACGAGCAGTACTTC
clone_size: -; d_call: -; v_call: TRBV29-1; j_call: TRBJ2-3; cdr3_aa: CSVEGFWDTQYF; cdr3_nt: TGCAGCGTTGAAGGTTTTTGGGATACGCAGTATTTT
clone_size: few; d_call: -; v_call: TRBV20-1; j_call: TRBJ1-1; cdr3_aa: CSARVQTEAFF; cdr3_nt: TGCAGTGCCCGGGTCCAGACTGAAGCTTTCTTT
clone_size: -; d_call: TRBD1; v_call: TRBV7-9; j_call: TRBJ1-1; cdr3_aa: CASSLGSGGPEAFF; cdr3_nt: TGTGCCAGCAGTTTGGGATCAGGGGGCCCTGAAGCTTTCTTT
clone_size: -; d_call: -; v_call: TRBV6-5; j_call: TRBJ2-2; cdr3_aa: CASSQSPALTGELFF; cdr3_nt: TGTGCCAGCAGTCAGTCTCCCGCCCTCACCGGGGAGCTGTTTTTT
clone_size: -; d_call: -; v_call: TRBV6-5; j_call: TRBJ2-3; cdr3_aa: CASSYTTSTDTQYF; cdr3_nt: TGTGCCAGCAGTTACACCACGAGCACAGATACGCAGTATTTT
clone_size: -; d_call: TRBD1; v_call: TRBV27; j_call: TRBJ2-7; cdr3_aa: CASGRWTGVGYEQYF; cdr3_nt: TGTGCCAGCGGCCGCTGGACAGGTGTTGGCTACGAGCAGTACTTC
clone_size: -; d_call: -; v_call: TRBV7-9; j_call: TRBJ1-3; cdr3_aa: CASSLLLSGNTIYF; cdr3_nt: TGTGCCAGCAGCTTACTGCTCTCTGGAAACACCATATATTTT
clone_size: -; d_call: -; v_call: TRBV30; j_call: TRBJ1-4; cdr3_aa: CAWSQDVNEKLFF; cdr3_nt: TGTGCCTGGAGTCAGGACGTCAATGAAAAACTGTTTTTT
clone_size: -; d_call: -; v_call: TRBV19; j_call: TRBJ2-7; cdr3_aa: CASSPLNSGYEQYF; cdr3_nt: TGTGCCAGTAGTCCCTTGAACTCGGGGTACGAGCAGTACTTC
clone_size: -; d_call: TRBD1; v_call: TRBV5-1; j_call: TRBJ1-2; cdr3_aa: CASSETGNGYTF; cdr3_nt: TGCGCCAGCAGCGAGACAGGGAATGGCTACACCTTC
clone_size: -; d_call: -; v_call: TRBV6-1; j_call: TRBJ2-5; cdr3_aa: CASNILYQETQYF; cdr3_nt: TGTGCCAGCAATATCCTCTACCAAGAGACCCAGTACTTC
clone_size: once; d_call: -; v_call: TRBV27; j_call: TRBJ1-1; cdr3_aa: CASSPTGSSMNTEAFF; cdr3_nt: TGTGCCAGCAGTCCCACGGGGTCGAGTATGAACACTGAAGCTTTCTTT
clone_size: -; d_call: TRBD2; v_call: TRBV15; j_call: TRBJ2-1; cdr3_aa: CATSRDVGFGGGIYNEQFF; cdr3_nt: TGTGCCACCAGCAGAGATGTGGGGTTCGGCGGGGGAATCTACAATGAGCAGTTCTTC
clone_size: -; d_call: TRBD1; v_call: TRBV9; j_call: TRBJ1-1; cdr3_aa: CASSVGGQRHTEAFF; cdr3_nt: TGTGCCAGCAGCGTAGGGGGACAGCGGCACACTGAAGCTTTCTTT
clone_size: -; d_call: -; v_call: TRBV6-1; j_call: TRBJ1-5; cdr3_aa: CASSEIGISNQPQHF; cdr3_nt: TGTGCCAGCAGTGAAATAGGGATAAGCAATCAGCCCCAGCATTTT
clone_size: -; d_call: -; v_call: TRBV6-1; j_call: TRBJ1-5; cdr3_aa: CASSSDGVSNQPQHF; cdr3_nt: TGTGCCAGCAGCTCGGACGGTGTTAGCAATCAGCCCCAGCATTTT
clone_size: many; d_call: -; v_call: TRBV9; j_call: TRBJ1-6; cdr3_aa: CASSVGGAGNSPLHF; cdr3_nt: TGTGCCAGCAGCGTAGGGGGGGCAGGTAATTCACCCCTCCACTTT
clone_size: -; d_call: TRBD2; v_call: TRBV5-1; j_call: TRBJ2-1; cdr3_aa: CASSLVAGGKNEQFF; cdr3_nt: TGCGCCAGCAGCTTGGTAGCGGGGGGGAAGAATGAGCAGTTCTTC
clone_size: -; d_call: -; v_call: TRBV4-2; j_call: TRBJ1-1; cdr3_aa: CASSQDGEGARAFF; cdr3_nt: TGTGCCAGCAGCCAAGATGGAGAAGGGGCGCGTGCTTTCTTT